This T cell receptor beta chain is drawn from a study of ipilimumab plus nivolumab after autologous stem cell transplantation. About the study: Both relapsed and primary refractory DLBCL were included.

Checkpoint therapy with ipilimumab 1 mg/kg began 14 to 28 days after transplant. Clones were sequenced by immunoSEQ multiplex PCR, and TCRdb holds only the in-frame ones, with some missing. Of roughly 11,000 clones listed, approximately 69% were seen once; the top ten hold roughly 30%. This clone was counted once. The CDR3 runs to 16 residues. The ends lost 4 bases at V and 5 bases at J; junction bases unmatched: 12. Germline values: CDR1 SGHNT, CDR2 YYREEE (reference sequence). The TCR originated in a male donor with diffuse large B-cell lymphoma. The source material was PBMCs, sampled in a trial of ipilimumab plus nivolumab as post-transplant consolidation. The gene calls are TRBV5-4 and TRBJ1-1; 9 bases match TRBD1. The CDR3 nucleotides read TGTGCCAGCAGCCCCGGGACAGGGAGAGGTGGGACTGAAGCTTTCTTT. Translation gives CASSPGTGRGGTEAFF.